Sequencing of this T cell receptor beta chain was carried out in a study of CD8 T cells in Susac syndrome. RNA totalling roughly 0.45 to 1 ug underwent reverse transcription with random hexamers. TCRdb passed the immunoSEQ multiplex PCR reads through MiXCR, listing each CDR3 protein once. The sample lists tens of thousands of distinct CDR3 sequences, about 94% occurring once. The CDR3 contains 15 residues. The germline gives CDR1 SGHTA, CDR2 FQGTGA. Trimming removed 4 bases at V and 5 bases at J, with 17 bases between. This clonotype was obtained from a human donor with multiple sclerosis. V gene TRBV7-3 combines with J gene TRBJ1-1; D not certain. Sequencing was carried out using CD8+ T cells from PBMCs. CDR3 region: CASSSGVGSRTEAFF. The CDR3 nucleotides are TGTGCCAGCAGCTCCGGAGTAGGGAGTAGGACTGAAGCTTTCTTT.